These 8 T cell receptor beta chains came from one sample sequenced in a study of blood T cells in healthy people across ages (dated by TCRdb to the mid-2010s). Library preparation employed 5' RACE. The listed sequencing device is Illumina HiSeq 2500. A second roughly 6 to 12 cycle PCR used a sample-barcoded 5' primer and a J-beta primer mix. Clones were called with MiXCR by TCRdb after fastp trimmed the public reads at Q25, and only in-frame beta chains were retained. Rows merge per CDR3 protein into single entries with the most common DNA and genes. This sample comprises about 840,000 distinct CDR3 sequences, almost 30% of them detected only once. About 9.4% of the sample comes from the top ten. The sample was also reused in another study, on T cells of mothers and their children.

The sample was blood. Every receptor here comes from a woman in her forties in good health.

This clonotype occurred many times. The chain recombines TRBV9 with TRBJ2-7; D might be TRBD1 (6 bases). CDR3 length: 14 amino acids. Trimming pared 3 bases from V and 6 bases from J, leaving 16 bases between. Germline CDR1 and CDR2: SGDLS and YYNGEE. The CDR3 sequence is CASSANRASGEQYF. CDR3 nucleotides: TGTGCCAGCAGCGCCAACAGGGCGTCGGGCGAGCAGTACTTC.

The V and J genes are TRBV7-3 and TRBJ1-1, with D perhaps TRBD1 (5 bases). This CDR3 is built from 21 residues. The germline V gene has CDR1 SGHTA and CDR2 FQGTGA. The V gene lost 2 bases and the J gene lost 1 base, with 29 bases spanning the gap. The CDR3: CASSLPLHQRDPGLENTEAFF. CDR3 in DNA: TGTGCCAGCAGCTTACCCCTTCATCAGCGGGACCCAGGATTGGAGAACACTGAAGCTTTCTTT.

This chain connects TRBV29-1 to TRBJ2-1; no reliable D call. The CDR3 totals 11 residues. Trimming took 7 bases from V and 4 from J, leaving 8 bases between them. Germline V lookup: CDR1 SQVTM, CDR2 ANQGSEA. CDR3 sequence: CSAQTYNEQFF. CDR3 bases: TGCAGCGCCCAGACGTACAATGAGCAGTTCTTC.

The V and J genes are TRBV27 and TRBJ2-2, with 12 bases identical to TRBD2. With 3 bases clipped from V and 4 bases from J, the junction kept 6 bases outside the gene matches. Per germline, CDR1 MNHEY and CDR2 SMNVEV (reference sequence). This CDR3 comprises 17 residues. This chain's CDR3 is CASSFIGLAGSTGELFF. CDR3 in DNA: TGTGCCAGCAGTTTCATAGGACTAGCGGGGAGCACCGGGGAGCTGTTTTTT.

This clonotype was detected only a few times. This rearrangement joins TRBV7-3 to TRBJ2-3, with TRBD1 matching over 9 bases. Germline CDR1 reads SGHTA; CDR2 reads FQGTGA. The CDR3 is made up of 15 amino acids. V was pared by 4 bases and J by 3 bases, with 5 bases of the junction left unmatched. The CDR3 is CASSSTGGVTDTQYF. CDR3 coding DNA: TGTGCCAGCAGCTCAACAGGGGGCGTTACAGATACGCAGTATTTT.

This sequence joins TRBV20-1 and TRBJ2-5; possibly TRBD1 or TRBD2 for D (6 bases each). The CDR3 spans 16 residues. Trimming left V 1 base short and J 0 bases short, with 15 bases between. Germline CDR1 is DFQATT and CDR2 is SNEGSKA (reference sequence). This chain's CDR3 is CSARVGFRGDQETQYF. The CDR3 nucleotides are TGCAGTGCTAGAGTAGGATTTAGGGGGGACCAAGAGACCCAGTACTTC.

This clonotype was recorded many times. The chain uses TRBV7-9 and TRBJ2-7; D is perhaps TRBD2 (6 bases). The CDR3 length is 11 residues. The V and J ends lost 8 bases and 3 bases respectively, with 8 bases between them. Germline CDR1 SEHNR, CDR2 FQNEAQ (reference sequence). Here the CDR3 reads CASGGNYEQYF. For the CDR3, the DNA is TGTGCCAGCGGGGGGAACTACGAGCAGTACTTC. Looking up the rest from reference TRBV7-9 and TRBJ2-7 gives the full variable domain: DTGVSQNPRHKITKRGQNVTFRCDPISEHNRLYWYRQTLGQGPEFLTYFQNEAQLEKSRLLSDRFSAERPKGSFSTLEIQRTEQGDSAMYLCASGGNYEQYFGPGTRLTVT.

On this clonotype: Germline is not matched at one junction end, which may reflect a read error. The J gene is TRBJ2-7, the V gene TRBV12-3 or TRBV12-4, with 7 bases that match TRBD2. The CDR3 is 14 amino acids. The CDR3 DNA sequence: TGTGCCAGCAGGTTAGGCGTCTCCCTGCGGGAGCAGTATTTC. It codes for CASRLGVSLREQYF.